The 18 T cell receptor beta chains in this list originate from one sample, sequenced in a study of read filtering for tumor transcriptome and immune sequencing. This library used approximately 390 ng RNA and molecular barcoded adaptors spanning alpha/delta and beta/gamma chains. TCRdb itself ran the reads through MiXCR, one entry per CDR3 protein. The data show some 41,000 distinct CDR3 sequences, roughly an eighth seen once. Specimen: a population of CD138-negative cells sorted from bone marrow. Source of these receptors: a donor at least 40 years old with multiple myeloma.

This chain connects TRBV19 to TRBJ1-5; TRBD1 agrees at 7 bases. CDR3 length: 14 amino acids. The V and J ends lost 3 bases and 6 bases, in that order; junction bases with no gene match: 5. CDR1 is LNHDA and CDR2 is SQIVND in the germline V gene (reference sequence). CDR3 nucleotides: TGTGCCAGTAGTATGAGGGGGCCAGGTCAGCCCCAGCATTTT. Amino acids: CASSMRGPGQPQHF.

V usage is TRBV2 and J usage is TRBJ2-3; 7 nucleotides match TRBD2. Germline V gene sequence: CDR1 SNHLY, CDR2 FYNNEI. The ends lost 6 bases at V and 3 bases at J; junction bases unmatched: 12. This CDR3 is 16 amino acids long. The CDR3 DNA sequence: TGTGCCAGCAGCGGCCCCCTGCGGGAGTCGACAGATACGCAGTATTTT. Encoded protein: CASSGPLRESTDTQYF.

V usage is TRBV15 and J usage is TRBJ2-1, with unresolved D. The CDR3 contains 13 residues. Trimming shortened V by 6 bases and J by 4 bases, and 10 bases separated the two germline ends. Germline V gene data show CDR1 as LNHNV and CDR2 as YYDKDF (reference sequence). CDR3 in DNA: TGTGCCACCAGATTCTCCGGGTACAATGAGCAGTTCTTC. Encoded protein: CATRFSGYNEQFF.

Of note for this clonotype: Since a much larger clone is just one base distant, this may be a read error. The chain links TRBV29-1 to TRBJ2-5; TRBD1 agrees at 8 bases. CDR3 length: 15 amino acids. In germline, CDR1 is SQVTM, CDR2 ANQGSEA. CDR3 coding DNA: TGCGGCGTTGAAGATCGGGACAGGTCCGCGGAGACCCAGTACTTC. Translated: CGVEDRDRSAETQYF.

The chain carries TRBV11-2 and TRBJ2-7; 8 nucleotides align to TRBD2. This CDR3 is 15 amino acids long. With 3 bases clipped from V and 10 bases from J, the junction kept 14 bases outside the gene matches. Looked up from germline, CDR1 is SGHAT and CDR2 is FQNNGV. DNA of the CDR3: TGTGCCAGCAGCTTCTTGGCGGGAGGACCCGGCGACCAGTACTTC. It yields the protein CASSFLAGGPGDQYF.

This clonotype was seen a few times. In DNA, the CDR3 is TGCGCCAGCAGCTTGGGCGTTCTTGAATCTAGCACAGATACGCAGTATTTT. Translated, it gives CASSLGVLESSTDTQYF. The chain links TRBV5-1 to TRBJ2-3; D gene ambiguous. V was clipped by 0 bases and J by 0 bases, with 14 bases between them. The CDR3 covers 17 residues. In germline, CDR1 is SGHRS, CDR2 YFSETQ.

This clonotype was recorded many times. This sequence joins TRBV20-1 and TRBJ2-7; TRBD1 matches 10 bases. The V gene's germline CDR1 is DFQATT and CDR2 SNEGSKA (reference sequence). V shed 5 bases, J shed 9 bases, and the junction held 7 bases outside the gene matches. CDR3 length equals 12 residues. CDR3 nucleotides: TGCAGTGCTTCAGAGGGACAGGGGAGGCAGTACTTC. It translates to CSASEGQGRQYF.

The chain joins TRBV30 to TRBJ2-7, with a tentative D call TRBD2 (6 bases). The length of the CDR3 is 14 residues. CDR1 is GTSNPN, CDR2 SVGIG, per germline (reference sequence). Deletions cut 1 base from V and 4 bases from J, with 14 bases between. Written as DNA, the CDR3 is TGTGCCTGGAGTGGTCCCGGAGGAGGGTACGAGCAGTACTTC. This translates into CAWSGPGGGYEQYF.

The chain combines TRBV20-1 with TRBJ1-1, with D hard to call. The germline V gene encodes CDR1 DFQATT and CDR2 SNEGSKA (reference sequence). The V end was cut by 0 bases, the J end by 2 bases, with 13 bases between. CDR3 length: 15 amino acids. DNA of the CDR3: TGCAGTGCTAGAGATCTAGGAAGCAGTAACACTGAAGCTTTCTTT. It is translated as CSARDLGSSNTEAFF.

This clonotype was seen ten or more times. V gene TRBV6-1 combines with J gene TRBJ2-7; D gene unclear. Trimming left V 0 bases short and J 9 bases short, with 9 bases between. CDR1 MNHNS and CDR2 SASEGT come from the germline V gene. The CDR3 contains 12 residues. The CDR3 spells CASSEAGPGQYF. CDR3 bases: TGTGCCAGCAGTGAAGCGGGCCCCGGGCAGTACTTC.

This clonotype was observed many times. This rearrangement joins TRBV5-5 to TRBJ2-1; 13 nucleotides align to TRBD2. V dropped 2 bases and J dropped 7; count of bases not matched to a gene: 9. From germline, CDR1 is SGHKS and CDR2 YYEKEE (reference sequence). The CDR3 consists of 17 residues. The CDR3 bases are TGTGCCAGCAGCTTCCGACTAGCGGGAGGTGCCGGGAATGAGCAGTTCTTC. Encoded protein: CASSFRLAGGAGNEQFF.

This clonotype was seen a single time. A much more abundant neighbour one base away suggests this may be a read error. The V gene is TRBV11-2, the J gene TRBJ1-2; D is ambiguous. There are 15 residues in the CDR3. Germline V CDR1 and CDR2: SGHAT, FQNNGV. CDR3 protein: CASSLEAAIIYGCTF. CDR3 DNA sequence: TGTGCCAGCAGCTTAGAGGCAGCCATCATCTATGGCTGCACCTTC.

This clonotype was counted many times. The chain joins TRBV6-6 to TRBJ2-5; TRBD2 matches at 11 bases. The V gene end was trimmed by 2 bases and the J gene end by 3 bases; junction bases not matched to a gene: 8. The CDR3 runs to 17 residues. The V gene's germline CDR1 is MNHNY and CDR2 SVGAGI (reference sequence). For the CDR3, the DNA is TGTGCCAGCAGTTACGAGGCTAGCGGGAGGAGCAAAGAGACCCAGTACTTC. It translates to CASSYEASGRSKETQYF.

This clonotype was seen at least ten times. CDR3 sequence (DNA): TGTGCCAGCAGCACCCCCCATGGTGAGCAGTTCTTC. The encoded protein is CASSTPHGEQFF. The genes are TRBV14 and TRBJ2-1; D is ambiguous. Germline V gene lookup returns CDR1 SGHDN and CDR2 FVKESK. Trimming took 5 bases from V and 9 from J, leaving 11 bases between them. The CDR3 is made up of 12 amino acids.

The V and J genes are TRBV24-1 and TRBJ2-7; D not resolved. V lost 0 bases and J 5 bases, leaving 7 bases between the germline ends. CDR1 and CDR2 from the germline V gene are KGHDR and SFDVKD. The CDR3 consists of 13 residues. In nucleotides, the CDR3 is TGTGCCACCAGTGATTTGCTACTCAACGAGCAGTACTTC. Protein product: CATSDLLLNEQYF.

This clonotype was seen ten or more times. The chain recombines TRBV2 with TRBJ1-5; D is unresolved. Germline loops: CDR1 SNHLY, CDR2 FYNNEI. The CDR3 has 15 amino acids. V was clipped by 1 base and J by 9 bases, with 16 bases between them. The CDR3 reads CASSEGQAAIRPQHF. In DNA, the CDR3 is TGTGCCAGCAGTGAAGGTCAGGCTGCAATCAGGCCCCAGCATTTT. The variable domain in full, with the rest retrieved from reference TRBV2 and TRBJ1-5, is EPEVTQTPSHQVTQMGQEVILRCVPISNHLYFYWYRQILGQKVEFLVSFYNNEISEKSEIFDDQFSVERPDGSNFTLKIRSTKLEDSAMYFCASSEGQAAIRPQHFGDGTRLSIL.

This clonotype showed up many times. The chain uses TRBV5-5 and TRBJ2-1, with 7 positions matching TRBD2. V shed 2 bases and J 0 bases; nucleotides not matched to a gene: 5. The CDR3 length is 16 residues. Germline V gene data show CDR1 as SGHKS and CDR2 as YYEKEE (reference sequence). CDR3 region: CASSFSGDLSYNEQFF. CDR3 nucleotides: TGTGCCAGCAGCTTCAGCGGGGACCTCTCCTACAATGAGCAGTTCTTC.

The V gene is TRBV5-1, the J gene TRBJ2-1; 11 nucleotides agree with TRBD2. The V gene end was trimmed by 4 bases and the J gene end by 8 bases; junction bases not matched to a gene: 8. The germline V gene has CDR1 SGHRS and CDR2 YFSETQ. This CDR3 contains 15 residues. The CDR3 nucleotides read TGCGCCAGCAGCCCGGGACTAGCGGACCGGGATGAGCAGTTCTTC. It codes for CASSPGLADRDEQFF.